This is a list of T cell receptor beta chains from one sample in a study of cytomegalovirus exposure and HLA in healthy donors. Some clones are missing from TCRdb's copy, which holds only in-frame ones; the method was immunoSEQ multiplex PCR. The profile shows around 140,000 clones, roughly 73% of them singletons. Input material: PBMCs. The receptors shown here come from a male donor in good health and CMV-seronegative. CDR3s include the opening cysteine and the closing phenylalanine or tryptophan. D genes are given only for firm matches. Clone size is shown for a subset of rows, as once, few, many or a class of expanded clone.

TRBV7-9	NA	TRBD1	TRBJ1-4	CASRFGQGENEKLFF	TGTGCCAGCAGATTCGGACAGGGGGAGAATGAAAAACTGTTTTTT
TRBV9	few	NA	TRBJ2-1	CASSGGSTYNEQFF	TGTGCCAGCAGCGGGGGCAGCACCTACAATGAGCAGTTCTTC
TRBV15	NA	TRBD1	TRBJ1-5	CATSRDTGDFQPQHF	TGTGCCACCAGCAGAGATACAGGGGATTTTCAGCCCCAGCATTTT
TRBV29-1	NA	TRBD1	TRBJ1-1	CSVVGAAGGSEAFF	TGCAGCGTTGTGGGGGCTGCAGGGGGCTCGGAAGCTTTCTTT
TRBV5-4	NA	TRBD2	TRBJ2-2	CASRPHSGGHTGELFF	TGTGCCAGCCGACCCCATAGCGGGGGACACACCGGGGAGCTGTTTTTT
TRBV27	NA	TRBD1	TRBJ1-5	CASSLYGTGVRYSNQPQHF	TGTGCCAGCAGTTTATACGGGACAGGGGTCCGATATAGCAATCAGCCCCAGCATTTT
TRBV5-6	NA	NA	TRBJ1-6	CASSFPAGVLHF	TGTGCCAGCAGCTTCCCGGCCGGGGTCCTCCACTTT
TRBV11-2	NA	NA	TRBJ1-1	CASSLAGDTEAFF	TGTGCCAGCAGCTTAGCAGGGGACACTGAAGCTTTCTTT
TRBV7-2	NA	NA	TRBJ1-5	CASSFHGPNQPQHF	TGTGCCAGCAGCTTTCATGGCCCCAATCAGCCCCAGCATTTT
TRBV11-3	once	NA	TRBJ1-4	CASTSSLGGREKLFF	TGTGCCAGCACCTCCTCGTTGGGGGGGAGAGAAAAACTGTTTTTT
TRBV4-1	once	TRBD1	TRBJ2-3	CASSRKGGQGTDTQYF	TGCGCCAGCAGCCGTAAAGGGGGACAGGGCACAGATACGCAGTATTTT
TRBV19	NA	TRBD1	TRBJ1-2	CASSTSGITSGTGGGYTF	TGTGCCAGTAGTACCTCCGGGATAACCTCGGGGACAGGGGGAGGCTACACCTTC
TRBV2	NA	NA	TRBJ2-3	CASIERGDTQYF	TGTGCCAGCATAGAAAGGGGAGATACGCAGTATTTT
TRBV6-5	NA	NA	TRBJ1-5	CASSYPGQPQHF	TGTGCCAGCAGTTACCCGGGACAGCCCCAGCATTTT
TRBV2	NA	TRBD1	TRBJ1-1	CASSQPDRGITEAFF	TGTGCCAGCAGCCAACCGGACAGGGGGATCACTGAAGCTTTCTTT
TRBV6-1	few	NA	TRBJ1-1	CASSELLPLTEAFF	TGTGCCAGCAGTGAATTACTTCCCCTAACTGAAGCTTTCTTT
TRBV19	NA	NA	TRBJ2-2	CASSPGQGGTGELFF	TGTGCCAGTAGCCCCGGGCAGGGAGGCACCGGGGAGCTGTTTTTT
TRBV7-2	few	NA	TRBJ1-3	CASSTRTAAGNTIYF	TGTGCCAGCAGCACGCGGACAGCAGCTGGAAACACCATATATTTT
TRBV7-2	NA	NA	TRBJ2-7	CASTPGGSGVEQYF	TGTGCCAGCACCCCCGGGGGGTCAGGGGTCGAGCAGTACTTC
TRBV2	NA	TRBD2	TRBJ2-7	CASGQTAGGAAYEQYF	TGTGCCAGTGGTCAAACGGCGGGGGGAGCCGCCTACGAGCAGTACTTC
TRBV6-6	NA	TRBD1	TRBJ1-5	CASSDRGEGNQPQHF	TGTGCCAGCAGTGACAGGGGTGAGGGCAATCAGCCCCAGCATTTT
TRBV14	NA	TRBD2	TRBJ2-7	CASSQDPSGGAYEQYF	TGTGCCAGCAGCCAAGATCCTAGCGGGGGGGCGTACGAGCAGTACTTC
TRBV2	few	NA	TRBJ1-3	CASSLQGYSGNTIYF	TGTGCCAGCAGTCTTCAGGGGTACTCTGGAAACACCATATATTTT
TRBV7-9	many	NA	TRBJ2-7	CASSKTGSNSYEQYF	TGTGCCAGCAGCAAAACAGGGAGCAACTCCTACGAGCAGTACTTC
TRBV2	NA	NA	TRBJ2-4	CASSDQLNIQYF	TGTGCCAGCAGTGACCAACTAAACATTCAGTACTTC
TRBV9	NA	TRBD2	TRBJ2-7	CASSVGVSSGGTYEQYF	TGTGCCAGCAGCGTGGGGGTCTCGAGCGGGGGAACCTACGAGCAGTACTTC
TRBV19	NA	TRBD1	TRBJ2-7	CASRLGTGSHEQYF	TGTGCCAGCAGGCTTGGGACAGGGTCCCACGAGCAGTACTTT
TRBV2	NA	TRBD1	TRBJ2-7	CASRDPGTGGDYEQYF	TGTGCCAGCAGGGACCCCGGGACAGGGGGCGACTACGAGCAGTACTTC